The rows below give T cell receptor beta chains drawn from one sample of a study of CD8 T cells in Susac syndrome. Each CDR3 protein gets one entry after TCRdb re-called the immunoSEQ multiplex PCR reads with MiXCR. The sample yields 100,000 to 150,000 distinct CDR3 sequences, around 94% seen once. The sequenced sample was CD8+ T cells from PBMCs. The receptors derive from a human donor with Susac syndrome. Each CDR3 is given with its conserved first and last residue. The order of the fields is D gene, clone size, V gene, J gene, CDR3 protein, CDR3 DNA. A D gene is named only where the DNA matches it firmly. Where a row states a size, it is once, few, many or the class of an expanded clone; other rows omit it.

d_gene: -
abundance: -
v_gene: TRBV4-1
j_gene: TRBJ1-6
CDR3aa: CASSQGAVSPLHF
CDR3nt: TGCGCCAGCAGCCAAGGGGCAGTTTCACCCCTCCACTTT

d_gene: -
abundance: -
v_gene: TRBV6-4
j_gene: TRBJ2-2
CDR3aa: CASSEDEDTGELFF
CDR3nt: TGTGCCAGCAGTGAAGATGAGGACACCGGGGAGCTGTTTTTT

d_gene: -
abundance: -
v_gene: TRBV24-1
j_gene: TRBJ2-1
CDR3aa: CATSDLDSYNEQFF
CDR3nt: TGTGCCACCAGTGATTTGGACAGCTACAATGAGCAGTTCTTC

d_gene: -
abundance: -
v_gene: TRBV10-3
j_gene: TRBJ2-7
CDR3aa: CAISDNYEQYF
CDR3nt: TGTGCCATCAGTGACAACTACGAGCAGTACTTC

d_gene: -
abundance: -
v_gene: TRBV28
j_gene: TRBJ1-3
CDR3aa: CASNIPGNTIYF
CDR3nt: TGTGCCAGCAATATACCTGGAAACACCATATATTTT

d_gene: -
abundance: -
v_gene: TRBV5-6
j_gene: TRBJ2-7
CDR3aa: CASSFTPSDSYEQYF
CDR3nt: TGTGCCAGCAGCTTTACGCCTAGCGACTCCTACGAGCAGTACTTC

d_gene: TRBD2
abundance: -
v_gene: TRBV12-3/TRBV12-4
j_gene: TRBJ2-1
CDR3aa: CASSSAGLATYNEQFF
CDR3nt: TGTGCCAGCAGTTCAGCGGGACTAGCGACCTACAATGAGCAGTTCTTC

d_gene: TRBD1
abundance: -
v_gene: TRBV27
j_gene: TRBJ2-6
CDR3aa: CASSDTSGTGGYSGANVLTF
CDR3nt: TGTGCCAGCAGTGATACCTCCGGGACAGGGGGGTACTCTGGGGCCAACGTCCTGACTTTC

d_gene: -
abundance: -
v_gene: TRBV5-6
j_gene: TRBJ1-1
CDR3aa: CASSFGTLGTEAFF
CDR3nt: TGTGCCAGCAGCTTCGGGACTCTAGGGACTGAAGCTTTCTTT

d_gene: -
abundance: -
v_gene: TRBV10-3
j_gene: TRBJ1-1
CDR3aa: CAISESTPTEAFF
CDR3nt: TGTGCCATCAGTGAGTCGACCCCCACTGAAGCTTTCTTT

d_gene: TRBD1
abundance: -
v_gene: TRBV27
j_gene: TRBJ1-1
CDR3aa: CASSPEDRVGDEAFF
CDR3nt: TGTGCCAGCAGCCCAGAGGACAGGGTCGGTGATGAAGCTTTCTTT

d_gene: -
abundance: -
v_gene: TRBV18
j_gene: TRBJ2-2
CDR3aa: CASSPPAGGANGELFF
CDR3nt: TGTGCCAGCTCACCACCGGCCGGGGGCGCGAACGGGGAGCTGTTTTTT

d_gene: -
abundance: -
v_gene: TRBV5-4
j_gene: TRBJ2-5
CDR3aa: CASSLASGQETQYF
CDR3nt: TGTGCCAGCAGCTTGGCGTCAGGCCAAGAGACCCAGTACTTC

d_gene: -
abundance: -
v_gene: TRBV11-2
j_gene: TRBJ1-1
CDR3aa: CASSWARDTEAFF
CDR3nt: TGTGCCAGCAGCTGGGCAAGGGACACTGAAGCTTTCTTT

d_gene: TRBD1
abundance: -
v_gene: TRBV2
j_gene: TRBJ2-1
CDR3aa: CASSGQGVNIGNNEQFF
CDR3nt: TGTGCCAGCAGTGGACAGGGAGTCAACATAGGGAACAATGAGCAGTTCTTC

d_gene: -
abundance: -
v_gene: TRBV12-3/TRBV12-4
j_gene: TRBJ2-1
CDR3aa: CASSLDGSSYNEQFF
CDR3nt: TGTGCCAGCAGTTTAGACGGTAGCTCCTACAATGAGCAGTTCTTC

d_gene: TRBD1
abundance: -
v_gene: TRBV25-1
j_gene: TRBJ1-5
CDR3aa: CASSETGKAQPQHF
CDR3nt: TGTGCCAGCAGTGAGACAGGGAAGGCTCAGCCCCAGCATTTT

d_gene: TRBD2
abundance: -
v_gene: TRBV9
j_gene: TRBJ2-3
CDR3aa: CASSPPPPTSGGTDTQYF
CDR3nt: TGTGCCAGCAGCCCCCCCCCGCCGACTAGCGGGGGCACAGATACGCAGTATTTT

d_gene: -
abundance: -
v_gene: TRBV6-2/TRBV6-3
j_gene: TRBJ2-7
CDR3aa: CASSYSNEGYEQYF
CDR3nt: TGTGCCAGCAGTTACTCCAACGAAGGGTACGAGCAGTACTTC

d_gene: -
abundance: -
v_gene: TRBV4-1
j_gene: TRBJ1-1
CDR3aa: CASSPLTGGGSWNTEAFF
CDR3nt: TGCGCCAGCAGCCCCTTGACAGGCGGCGGATCCTGGAACACTGAAGCTTTCTTT

d_gene: TRBD2
abundance: -
v_gene: TRBV20-1
j_gene: TRBJ2-2
CDR3aa: CSARDPGGPGGELFF
CDR3nt: TGCAGTGCTAGAGATCCGGGGGGGCCGGGCGGGGAGCTGTTTTTT

d_gene: -
abundance: -
v_gene: TRBV20-1
j_gene: TRBJ1-2
CDR3aa: CSARYGAYDYGYTF
CDR3nt: TGCAGTGCTAGATACGGGGCTTACGACTATGGCTACACCTTC

d_gene: -
abundance: -
v_gene: TRBV25-1
j_gene: TRBJ1-2
CDR3aa: CASSETAWRGYTF
CDR3nt: TGTGCCAGCAGTGAAACGGCCTGGCGTGGCTACACCTTC

d_gene: -
abundance: -
v_gene: TRBV29-1
j_gene: TRBJ2-2
CDR3aa: CSVETAREGGELFF
CDR3nt: TGCAGCGTGGAAACCGCCCGCGAAGGCGGGGAGCTGTTTTTT

d_gene: -
abundance: -
v_gene: TRBV6-4
j_gene: TRBJ1-5
CDR3aa: CASSDSPDSNQPQHF
CDR3nt: TGTGCCAGCAGTGACTCGCCAGATAGCAATCAGCCCCAGCATTTT

d_gene: -
abundance: -
v_gene: TRBV28
j_gene: TRBJ2-1
CDR3aa: CATWKDNEQFF
CDR3nt: TGTGCCACCTGGAAAGACAATGAGCAGTTCTTC

d_gene: TRBD2
abundance: -
v_gene: TRBV30
j_gene: TRBJ2-1
CDR3aa: CARDEGRRESLYNEQFF
CDR3nt: TGTGCCCGTGACGAAGGAAGGCGGGAGAGTTTGTACAATGAGCAGTTCTTC

d_gene: -
abundance: -
v_gene: TRBV20-1
j_gene: TRBJ2-7
CDR3aa: CSARGGRQVHEQYF
CDR3nt: TGCAGTGCTAGGGGGGGTCGACAGGTCCACGAGCAGTACTTC

d_gene: TRBD2
abundance: -
v_gene: TRBV12-3/TRBV12-4
j_gene: TRBJ2-3
CDR3aa: CASSHTAGEGRDTQYF
CDR3nt: TGTGCCAGCAGCCACACAGCGGGAGAGGGGAGAGATACGCAGTATTTT

d_gene: -
abundance: -
v_gene: TRBV9
j_gene: TRBJ2-2
CDR3aa: CASSVALGSGELFF
CDR3nt: TGTGCCAGCAGCGTTGCGCTGGGAAGCGGGGAGCTGTTTTTT

d_gene: -
abundance: -
v_gene: TRBV28
j_gene: TRBJ2-5
CDR3aa: CASRDSETPETQYF
CDR3nt: TGTGCCAGCCGCGACAGTGAAACCCCGGAGACCCAGTACTTC

d_gene: -
abundance: -
v_gene: TRBV7-6
j_gene: TRBJ2-6
CDR3aa: CASSLGAGRSGANVLTF
CDR3nt: TGTGCCAGCAGCTTAGGCGCGGGTCGATCTGGGGCCAACGTCCTGACTTTC

d_gene: -
abundance: -
v_gene: TRBV20-1
j_gene: TRBJ2-5
CDR3aa: CSAHSLGGESETQYF
CDR3nt: TGCAGCGCCCATTCCCTTGGGGGCGAGTCAGAGACCCAGTACTTC

d_gene: -
abundance: -
v_gene: TRBV25-1
j_gene: TRBJ2-7
CDR3aa: CASSEKGGYEQYF
CDR3nt: TGTGCCAGCAGTGAAAAAGGCGGCTACGAGCAGTACTTC

d_gene: TRBD2
abundance: -
v_gene: TRBV19
j_gene: TRBJ2-1
CDR3aa: CASSMLAVAYNEQFF
CDR3nt: TGTGCCAGTAGTATGCTAGCGGTAGCCTACAATGAGCAGTTCTTC

d_gene: -
abundance: -
v_gene: TRBV20-1
j_gene: TRBJ2-5
CDR3aa: CSARDHAISGLLRAAPETQYF
CDR3nt: TGCAGTGCTAGAGATCACGCGATATCGGGACTCTTAAGGGCTGCCCCAGAGACCCAGTACTTC

d_gene: -
abundance: -
v_gene: TRBV15
j_gene: TRBJ2-5
CDR3aa: CATSGPYQETQYF
CDR3nt: TGTGCCACCTCCGGGCCTTACCAAGAGACCCAGTACTTC

d_gene: -
abundance: -
v_gene: TRBV5-4
j_gene: TRBJ2-2
CDR3aa: CASRPQGNTGELFF
CDR3nt: TGTGCCAGCAGACCTCAGGGAAACACCGGGGAGCTGTTTTTT

d_gene: TRBD1
abundance: -
v_gene: TRBV18
j_gene: TRBJ2-6
CDR3aa: CASSPNRGESGANVLTF
CDR3nt: TGTGCCAGCTCACCAAACAGGGGGGAGTCTGGGGCCAACGTCCTGACTTTC

d_gene: -
abundance: -
v_gene: TRBV2
j_gene: TRBJ1-6
CDR3aa: CASRRIPGIQPYNSPLHF
CDR3nt: TGTGCCAGCAGACGCATTCCTGGGATCCAGCCGTATAATTCACCCCTCCACTTT

d_gene: -
abundance: -
v_gene: TRBV9
j_gene: TRBJ2-5
CDR3aa: CASSPPDSLQETQYF
CDR3nt: TGTGCCAGCAGCCCTCCGGATAGTCTCCAAGAGACCCAGTACTTC

d_gene: TRBD1
abundance: -
v_gene: TRBV9
j_gene: TRBJ1-5
CDR3aa: CASSGDRGSQPQHF
CDR3nt: TGTGCCAGCAGCGGGGACAGAGGAAGTCAGCCCCAGCATTTT

d_gene: -
abundance: -
v_gene: TRBV6-6
j_gene: TRBJ2-5
CDR3aa: CASSSPLGGQETQYF
CDR3nt: TGTGCCAGCAGTTCCCCCCTTGGGGGACAAGAGACCCAGTACTTC

d_gene: TRBD1
abundance: -
v_gene: TRBV4-2
j_gene: TRBJ1-6
CDR3aa: CASSPGTENSPLHF
CDR3nt: TGTGCCAGCAGCCCCGGGACAGAGAATTCACCCCTCCACTTT

d_gene: -
abundance: -
v_gene: TRBV9
j_gene: TRBJ2-2
CDR3aa: CASSNDPDTGELFF
CDR3nt: TGTGCCAGCAGCAACGACCCGGACACCGGGGAGCTGTTTTTT

d_gene: -
abundance: -
v_gene: TRBV24-1
j_gene: TRBJ2-6
CDR3aa: CATEGSRTNVLTF
CDR3nt: TGTGCCACCGAAGGGTCGAGGACCAACGTCCTGACTTTC

d_gene: TRBD1
abundance: few
v_gene: TRBV4-1
j_gene: TRBJ2-7
CDR3aa: CASSRDRTSYEQYF
CDR3nt: TGCGCCAGCAGCCGGGACAGGACTTCCTACGAGCAGTACTTC

d_gene: -
abundance: -
v_gene: TRBV7-8
j_gene: TRBJ1-1
CDR3aa: CASSLVDSANTEAFF
CDR3nt: TGTGCCAGCAGCTTAGTGGACTCAGCCAACACTGAAGCTTTCTTT

d_gene: -
abundance: -
v_gene: TRBV20-1
j_gene: TRBJ1-5
CDR3aa: CSAGDLQNSNQPQHF
CDR3nt: TGCAGTGCTGGGGACTTACAGAATAGCAATCAGCCCCAGCATTTT

d_gene: -
abundance: once
v_gene: TRBV5-1
j_gene: TRBJ2-1
CDR3aa: CASSKGLDEQFF
CDR3nt: TGCGCCAGCAGTAAGGGACTCGATGAGCAGTTCTTC

d_gene: TRBD1
abundance: -
v_gene: TRBV15
j_gene: TRBJ2-5
CDR3aa: CATRTGDSETQYF
CDR3nt: TGTGCCACCAGGACAGGGGATTCCGAGACCCAGTACTTC

d_gene: TRBD1
abundance: -
v_gene: TRBV2
j_gene: TRBJ2-2
CDR3aa: CASIEGAGDTGELFF
CDR3nt: TGTGCCAGCATCGAGGGGGCCGGGGACACCGGGGAGCTGTTTTTT

d_gene: TRBD1
abundance: -
v_gene: TRBV24-1
j_gene: TRBJ2-7
CDR3aa: CAAATGVAPYEQYF
CDR3nt: TGTGCCGCTGCAACAGGGGTCGCACCTTACGAGCAGTACTTC

d_gene: TRBD1
abundance: -
v_gene: TRBV12-3/TRBV12-4
j_gene: TRBJ2-1
CDR3aa: CASSLTGTGSPGEQFF
CDR3nt: TGTGCCAGCAGCCTCACCGGGACAGGGAGTCCTGGCGAGCAGTTCTTC

d_gene: TRBD1
abundance: -
v_gene: TRBV10-3
j_gene: TRBJ2-7
CDR3aa: CAIRMTGNEQYF
CDR3nt: TGTGCCATCAGGATGACAGGGAACGAGCAGTACTTC

d_gene: TRBD1
abundance: -
v_gene: TRBV6-2/TRBV6-3
j_gene: TRBJ1-1
CDR3aa: CASRGDSERNTEAFF
CDR3nt: TGTGCCAGCAGGGGGGACAGTGAGCGGAACACTGAAGCTTTCTTT

d_gene: -
abundance: -
v_gene: TRBV19
j_gene: TRBJ2-5
CDR3aa: CASSTRHRGSQETQYF
CDR3nt: TGTGCCAGTAGTACGCGACATCGGGGGTCTCAAGAGACCCAGTACTTC